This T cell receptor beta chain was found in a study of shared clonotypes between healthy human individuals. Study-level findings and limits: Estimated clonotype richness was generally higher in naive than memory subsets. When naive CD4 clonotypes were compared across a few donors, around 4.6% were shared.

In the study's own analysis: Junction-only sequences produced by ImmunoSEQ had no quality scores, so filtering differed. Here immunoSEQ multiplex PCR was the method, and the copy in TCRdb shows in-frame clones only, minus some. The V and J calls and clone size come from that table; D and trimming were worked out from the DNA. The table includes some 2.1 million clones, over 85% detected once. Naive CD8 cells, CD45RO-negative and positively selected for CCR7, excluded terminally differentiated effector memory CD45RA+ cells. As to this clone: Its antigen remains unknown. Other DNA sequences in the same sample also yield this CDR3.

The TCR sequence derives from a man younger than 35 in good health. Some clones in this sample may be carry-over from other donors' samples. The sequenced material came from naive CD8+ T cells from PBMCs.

CDR3 bases: TGTGCCAGCAGCTTTGGGACTGCTGGAAACACCATATATTTT. Protein: CASSFGTAGNTIYF. The genes are TRBV5-6 and TRBJ1-3, with D possibly being TRBD1 (5 bases). CDR1 is SGHDT and CDR2 is YYEEEE in the germline V gene. Trimming took 2 bases from V and 2 from J, leaving 8 bases between them. The CDR3 covers 14 residues.